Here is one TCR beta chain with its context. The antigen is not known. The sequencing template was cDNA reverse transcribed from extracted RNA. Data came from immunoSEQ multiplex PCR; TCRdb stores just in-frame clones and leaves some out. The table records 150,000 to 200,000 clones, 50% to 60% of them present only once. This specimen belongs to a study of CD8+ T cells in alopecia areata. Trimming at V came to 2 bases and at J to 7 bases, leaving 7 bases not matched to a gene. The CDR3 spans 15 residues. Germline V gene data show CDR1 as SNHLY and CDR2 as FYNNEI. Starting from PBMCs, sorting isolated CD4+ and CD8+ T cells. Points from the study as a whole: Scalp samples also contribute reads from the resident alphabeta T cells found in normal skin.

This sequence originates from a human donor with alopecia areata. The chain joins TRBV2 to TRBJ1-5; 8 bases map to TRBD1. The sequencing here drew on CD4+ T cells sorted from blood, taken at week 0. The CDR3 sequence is CASSERTGFGQPQHF. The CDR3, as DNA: TGTGCCAGCAGTGAAAGGACAGGGTTTGGCCAGCCCCAGCATTTT. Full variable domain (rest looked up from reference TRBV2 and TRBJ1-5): EPEVTQTPSHQVTQMGQEVILRCVPISNHLYFYWYRQILGQKVEFLVSFYNNEISEKSEIFDDQFSVERPDGSNFTLKIRSTKLEDSAMYFCASSERTGFGQPQHFGDGTRLSIL.